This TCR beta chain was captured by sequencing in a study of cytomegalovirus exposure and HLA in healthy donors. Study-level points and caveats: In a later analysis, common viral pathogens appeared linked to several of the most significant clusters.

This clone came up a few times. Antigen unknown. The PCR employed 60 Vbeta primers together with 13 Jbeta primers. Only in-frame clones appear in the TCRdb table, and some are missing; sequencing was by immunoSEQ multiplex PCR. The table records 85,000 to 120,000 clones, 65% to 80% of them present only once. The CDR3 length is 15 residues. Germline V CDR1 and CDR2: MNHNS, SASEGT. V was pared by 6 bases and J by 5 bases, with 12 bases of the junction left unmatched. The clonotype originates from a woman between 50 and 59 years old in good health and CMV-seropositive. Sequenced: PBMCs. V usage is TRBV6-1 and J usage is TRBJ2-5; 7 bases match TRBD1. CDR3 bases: TGTGCCAGCAGGATGGAGATGACAGGGTTGGAGACCCAGTACTTC. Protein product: CASRMEMTGLETQYF.